Included here is one T cell receptor beta chain sequence, with context. Its specificity is not known. Patients had blood sampled at baseline and again on cycle 4 day 1 and cycle 7 day 1. This sample was taken from a study of OX40 agonist ivuxolimab in advanced cancers. On the study more broadly: Clinicians treated patients with ivuxolimab, an agonistic anti-OX40 (CD134) antibody. General observations from the study: More expanded clones were seen, on average, in CD8+ T cells than in CD4+. Partly responding patients at 0.1-3.0 mg/kg showed some of the smallest clonal expansion.

Assay used: immunoSEQ multiplex PCR; TCRdb lists only in-frame clones, some missing. The repertoire holds about 54,000 clones, with about 89% as singletons. Germline assignment: CDR1 WSHSY and CDR2 SAAADI. The CDR3 has 15 residues. The V end was cut by 3 bases, the J end by 1 base, with 12 bases between. The sequences come from CD4+ or CD8+ T cells sorted from blood, collected in a trial of the OX40 agonist ivuxolimab. This chain links TRBV10-2 with TRBJ2-5; D call uncertain. This TCR was sampled from an adult with an advanced solid tumor such as melanoma, head and neck, liver or kidney cancer. The CDR3 bases are TGCGCCAGCAGTGATGGCCTCTACCTCCAAGAGACCCAGTACTTC. Amino acids: CASSDGLYLQETQYF.